This T cell receptor (beta chain) originates from a study of T cells in women clearing cervical HPV infection. About this clone: The read finishes 3 residues shy of the CDR3 end, and the germline J gene is used to complete it.

Germline values: CDR1 SGHTA, CDR2 FQGTGA. V was trimmed by 4 bases and J by 5 bases, leaving 16 bases between them. This CDR3 comprises 15 residues. Clones were sequenced by immunoSEQ multiplex PCR, and TCRdb holds only the in-frame ones, with some missing. This sample's table has roughly 30,000 clones. The chain recombines TRBV7-3 with TRBJ2-3, with TRBD1 as a possible D gene (5 bases). The sequenced sample was blood buffy coat. The TCR sequence derives from a woman aged 18 to 75 with a cervical HPV16 infection that either progressed to CIN3+ or cleared (not recorded which). The CDR3 protein is CASSSFGHARDTQYF. CDR3 bases read: TGTGCCAGCAGCTCCTTCGGACACGCCAGAGATACG.